This TCR beta chain is from a study of blood T cell repertoires in COVID-19. In the study overall: Acute and convalescent COVID-19 specimens originated in the United States, Italy and Spain.

Per the original data handling: Counts of nucleated cells, estimated from reference gene primer amplification, were obtained. Using immunoSEQ multiplex PCR, the repertoire was profiled, and TCRdb retains in-frame clones only, with some absent. V, J and clone size are taken as reported in that table, and D and trimming were inferred from the DNA itself. The sample holds around 97,000 clones, 85% to 90% seen once. This CDR3 comprises 15 residues. Trimming pared 1 base from V and 0 bases from J, leaving 9 bases between. Germline CDR1 and CDR2: MGHRA and YSYEKL. The rearrangement uses TRBV4-1 and TRBJ1-2, with unresolved D. Sequenced material: peripheral blood. The source is a human donor in a cohort sampled during active COVID-19. Here the CDR3 reads CASSQGVNPNYGYTF. DNA of the CDR3: TGCGCCAGCAGCCAAGGAGTAAATCCTAACTATGGCTACACCTTC.